These 29 T cell receptor beta chains came from one sample sequenced in a study of cytomegalovirus exposure and HLA in healthy donors. Amplification used 60 Vbeta primers and 13 Jbeta primers. Assay used: immunoSEQ multiplex PCR; TCRdb lists only in-frame clones, some missing. The sample is made up of 30,000 to 40,000 clones, and the top ten hold 7.5% to 9.5% of it. Sequencing input: PBMCs. These receptors originate from a man in his forties or fifties in good health and CMV-seropositive.

The gene calls are TRBV30 and TRBJ2-7; 9 bases fit TRBD2. The CDR3 is made up of 14 amino acids. V shed 3 bases, J shed 1 base, and the junction held 4 bases outside the gene matches. The germline gives CDR1 GTSNPN, CDR2 SVGIG (reference sequence). CDR3 in amino acids: CAWRPGLASYEQYF. CDR3 DNA: TGTGCCTGGAGACCGGGACTAGCTTCCTACGAGCAGTACTTC.

The chain carries TRBV30 and TRBJ2-6; 11 bases align to TRBD1. Germline values: CDR1 GTSNPN, CDR2 SVGIG (reference sequence). The V gene end was trimmed by 3 bases and the J gene end by 1 base; junction bases not matched to a gene: 8. CDR3 length: 18 amino acids. The CDR3 DNA sequence: TGTGCCTGGAGCGGCCTTGGGGACAGGGGGTCTGGGGCCAACGTCCTGACTTTC. This translates into CAWSGLGDRGSGANVLTF.

The chain joins TRBV6-1 to TRBJ1-1, with D hard to call. The CDR3 covers 12 residues. In germline, CDR1 is MNHNS, CDR2 SASEGT. V lost 3 bases, J lost 7 bases, and 9 bases lay in between. The CDR3: CASSEVGGEAFF. Written as DNA, the CDR3 is TGTGCCAGCAGTGAGGTAGGCGGTGAAGCTTTCTTT.

The chain carries TRBV6-1 and TRBJ2-1, with TRBD2 as a possible D gene (6 bases). The V and J ends lost 1 base and 4 bases respectively, with 11 bases between them. There are 15 residues in the CDR3. Germline CDR1 reads MNHNS; CDR2 reads SASEGT. CDR3 amino acids: CASSEGSGGYNEQFF. The CDR3 DNA reads TGTGCCAGCAGTGAAGGTAGCGGAGGGTACAATGAGCAGTTCTTC.

The chain links TRBV29-1 to TRBJ2-1; D is undetermined. V was trimmed by 4 bases and J by 0 bases, leaving 7 bases between them. CDR3 size: 13 residues. Germline V lookup: CDR1 SQVTM, CDR2 ANQGSEA. The CDR3 coding sequence is TGCAGCGTTGGAGGATTCTCCTACAATGAGCAGTTCTTC. Its protein is CSVGGFSYNEQFF.

The chain is built from TRBV7-9 and TRBJ2-7, with 8 bases lining up with TRBD2. Germline V gives CDR1 SEHNR, CDR2 FQNEAQ (reference sequence). The J segment lost 7 bases and the V segment lost 8 bases, leaving 10 bases of the junction unmatched. This CDR3 comprises 13 residues. This CDR3 reads CASSREVLREQYF. CDR3 bases: TGTGCCAGCTCGCGGGAGGTCCTCCGTGAGCAGTACTTC.

This chain uses TRBV30 with TRBJ2-3; D is unclear. Per the germline V gene, CDR1 is GTSNPN and CDR2 is SVGIG (reference sequence). Trimming shortened V by 0 bases and J by 9 bases, and 10 bases separated the two germline ends. The CDR3 loop spans 12 amino acids. The CDR3 DNA follows: TGTGCCTGGAGTGTATCGGGTCGGACGCAGTATTTT. Translation gives CAWSVSGRTQYF.

The chain uses TRBV27 and TRBJ2-2; D gene uncertain. The CDR3 runs 13 residues. Germline CDR1 is MNHEY and CDR2 is SMNVEV (reference sequence). V lost 1 base to trimming and J lost 4 bases, with 4 bases between them. The CDR3 DNA reads as TGTGCCAGCAGTTTATACTCCACCGGGGAGCTGTTTTTT. Its translation: CASSLYSTGELFF.

This chain joins TRBV6-6 and TRBJ2-7, with D perhaps TRBD2 (6 bases). With 0 bases removed from V and 1 base from J, the gap between germline ends came to 7 bases. Germline V gene data show CDR1 as MNHNY and CDR2 as SVGAGI (reference sequence). The CDR3 spans 14 residues. The CDR3 DNA reads TGTGCCAGCAGTTACTCCCGGGGGTCCTACGAGCAGTACTTC. Amino acids: CASSYSRGSYEQYF.

The chain employs TRBV2 and TRBJ1-2; 9 bases align to TRBD1. Germline CDR1 and CDR2: SNHLY and FYNNEI. The V gene end was trimmed by 6 bases and the J gene end by 3 bases; junction bases not matched to a gene: 5. CDR3 length: 14 residues. As DNA, the CDR3 is TGTGCCAGCAGCGAACAGGGGGCCGACTATGGCTACACCTTC. This codes for CASSEQGADYGYTF.

On this clone itself: This CDR3 is also generated by other DNA sequences in the sample. V usage is TRBV7-9 and J usage is TRBJ2-2; D gene uncertain. V gave up 4 bases and J gave up 6 bases, with 6 bases separating them. The germline CDR1 and CDR2 sequences are SEHNR and FQNEAQ (reference sequence). This CDR3 comprises 12 residues. DNA for the CDR3: TGTGCCAGCAGCTCCGTATCCGGGGAGCTGTTTTTT. Its protein is CASSSVSGELFF.

The V gene is TRBV15, the J gene TRBJ2-1; no definite D call. The CDR3 has 13 amino acids. The ends were cut back, 0 bases at V and 6 bases at J, with 6 bases in the middle. Germline V CDR1 and CDR2: LNHNV, YYDKDF (reference sequence). Here the CDR3 reads CATSRDLSNEQFF. The CDR3 DNA is TGTGCCACCAGCAGAGATCTGAGCAATGAGCAGTTCTTC.

The chain carries TRBV11-2 and TRBJ2-4; the D gene is possibly TRBD2 (7 bases). In germline, CDR1 is SGHAT, CDR2 FQNNGV. The CDR3 sequence is 15 residues long. Trimming removed 4 bases at V and 1 base at J, with 11 bases between. CDR3 residues: CASSYKGGAKNIQYF. The CDR3 nucleotides read TGTGCCAGCAGCTACAAGGGGGGGGCCAAAAACATTCAGTACTTC.

This chain connects TRBV29-1 to TRBJ2-3; D is undetermined. CDR3 size: 13 residues. V was shortened by 0 bases and J by 4 bases, with 8 bases between the two germline ends. Germline-derived CDR1 and CDR2 are SQVTM and ANQGSEA. The CDR3 protein is CSVEDQIADTQYF. CDR3 DNA sequence: TGCAGCGTTGAAGATCAAATTGCAGATACGCAGTATTTT.

This chain uses TRBV29-1 with TRBJ1-5, with 11 bases matching TRBD1. The junction had 6 bases not matched to a gene; V was cut back by 7 bases and J by 7 bases. Germline-derived CDR1 and CDR2 are SQVTM and ANQGSEA. The CDR3 has 13 amino acids. CDR3: CSAKGDRGQPQHF. Written as DNA, the CDR3 is TGCAGCGCCAAGGGGGACAGGGGGCAGCCCCAGCATTTT. Looking up the rest from reference TRBV29-1 and TRBJ1-5 gives the full variable domain: SAVISQKPSRDICQRGTSLTIQCQVDSQVTMMFWYRQQPGQSLTLIATANQGSEATYESGFVIDKFPISRPNLTFSTLTVSNMSPEDSSIYLCSAKGDRGQPQHFGDGTRLSIL.

This sequence joins TRBV28 and TRBJ2-5; 7 bases match TRBD1. With 2 bases clipped from V and 4 bases from J, the junction kept 7 bases outside the gene matches. This CDR3 region has 15 residues. Per germline, CDR1 MDHEN and CDR2 SYDVKM. CDR3 amino acids: CASSLPRGQAETQYF. DNA for the CDR3: TGTGCCAGCAGTTTACCCCGAGGACAGGCAGAGACCCAGTACTTC.

The chain recombines TRBV19 with TRBJ1-4; TRBD1 aligns across 9 bases. CDR3 length: 15 residues. The germline gives CDR1 LNHDA, CDR2 SQIVND (reference sequence). V shed 6 bases, J shed 3 bases, and the junction held 5 bases outside the gene matches. In DNA, the CDR3 is TGTGCCAGTAGACCCCGACAGGGGGCTAATGAAAAACTGTTTTTT. Its protein product is CASRPRQGANEKLFF. The variable domain in full, completed from reference TRBV19 and TRBJ1-4, reads DGGITQSPKYLFRKEGQNVTLSCEQNLNHDAMYWYRQDPGQGLRLIYYSQIVNDFQKGDIAEGYSVSREKKESFPLTVTSAQKNPTAFYLCASRPRQGANEKLFFGSGTQLSVL.

V and J are TRBV9 and TRBJ2-5; 9 positions match TRBD2. The junction had 10 bases not matched to a gene; V was cut back by 2 bases and J by 5 bases. The CDR3 extends over 16 amino acids. Germline-derived CDR1 and CDR2 are SGDLS and YYNGEE. This CDR3 is CASSVMAGGPGETQYF. CDR3 in DNA: TGTGCCAGCAGCGTTATGGCGGGAGGGCCGGGGGAGACCCAGTACTTC.

The chain couples TRBV7-9 to TRBJ1-1, with D perhaps TRBD1 (5 bases). Germline CDR1 reads SEHNR; CDR2 reads FQNEAQ (reference sequence). CDR3 length equals 18 residues. Between the trimmed V and J ends, which lost 5 bases and 0 bases, there was a span of 22 bases. The CDR3 here is CASSPWGQGRVMNTEAFF. In nucleotides, the CDR3 is TGTGCCAGCAGCCCCTGGGGCCAGGGTCGTGTCATGAACACTGAAGCTTTCTTT.

The chain uses TRBV4-2 and TRBJ2-1; 9 nucleotides match TRBD2. With V trimmed by 4 bases and J by 6 bases, 10 bases remained unmatched. CDR1 and CDR2 (germline): LGHNA, YNFKEQ. CDR3 length equals 16 residues. CDR3 in amino acids: CASSRLSSGGVNEQFF. CDR3 in DNA: TGTGCCAGCAGCCGCCTGAGTAGCGGGGGTGTCAATGAGCAGTTCTTC.

V usage is TRBV6-6 and J usage is TRBJ1-1, with D uncertain. The CDR3 length is 14 residues. Trimming removed 0 bases at V and 4 bases at J, with 9 bases between. Germline V gene sequence: CDR1 MNHNY, CDR2 SVGAGI (reference sequence). The CDR3 DNA reads as TGTGCCAGCAGTTACTCGAACACAGCCACTGAAGCTTTCTTT. It translates to CASSYSNTATEAFF.

The chain carries TRBV2 and TRBJ2-3; D possibly corresponds to TRBD1 (6 bases). The CDR3 is 11 residues long. Per the germline V gene, CDR1 is SNHLY and CDR2 is FYNNEI. V lost 8 bases, J lost 11 bases, and 14 bases lay in between. This CDR3 reads CASAEQGMQYF. The CDR3 coding sequence is TGTGCCAGCGCAGAACAGGGAATGCAGTATTTT.

This chain connects TRBV10-3 to TRBJ1-1, with D possibly TRBD1 on 6 matching bases. Germline assignment: CDR1 ENHRY and CDR2 SYGVKD. V was clipped by 6 bases and J by 8 bases, with 13 bases between them. This CDR3 is built from 12 residues. CDR3 sequence (DNA): TGTGCCATCAGCGTTACAGGGAAAGAAGCTTTCTTT. It codes for CAISVTGKEAFF.

The CDR3 DNA reads TGTGCCAGCAGCTTAGGCGGGAGCTCCTACAATGAGCAGTTCTTC. Encoded protein: CASSLGGSSYNEQFF. The V call is TRBV11-3, the J call TRBJ2-1; 7 bases match TRBD2. The CDR3 sequence is 15 residues long. Trimming cost V 1 base and J 0 bases; bases outside gene matches: 0. Germline V gene data show CDR1 as SGHNT and CDR2 as YENEEA.

The chain carries TRBV29-1 and TRBJ2-5; the match to TRBD1 covers 9 bases. The CDR3 has 13 amino acids. CDR1 and CDR2 (germline): SQVTM, ANQGSEA. With V trimmed by 6 bases and J by 4 bases, 6 bases remained unmatched. The CDR3 reads CSVKGQGLETQYF. In DNA form, the CDR3 reads TGCAGCGTCAAGGGACAGGGTTTAGAGACCCAGTACTTC. The variable domain in full, completed from reference TRBV29-1 and TRBJ2-5, reads SAVISQKPSRDICQRGTSLTIQCQVDSQVTMMFWYRQQPGQSLTLIATANQGSEATYESGFVIDKFPISRPNLTFSTLTVSNMSPEDSSIYLCSVKGQGLETQYFGPGTRLLVL.

The chain employs TRBV7-3 and TRBJ2-2, with 12 bases that match TRBD1. The CDR3 extends over 19 amino acids. Germline-derived CDR1 and CDR2 are SGHTA and FQGTGA. Trimming removed 2 bases from V and 2 bases from J; junction bases left unmatched: 9. The CDR3 DNA reads TGTGCCAGCAGCTTACCCAGGGGGGGACAGGGGGCCAACACCGGGGAGCTGTTTTTT. Translating it yields CASSLPRGGQGANTGELFF.

The gene calls are TRBV7-2 and TRBJ1-5, with TRBD1 matching 7 bases. CDR3 size: 15 residues. CDR1 SGHTA and CDR2 FQGNSA come from the germline V gene. Trimming cost V 0 bases and J 4 bases; bases outside gene matches: 3. The CDR3 protein is CASSLAPGQNQPQHF. The CDR3, as DNA: TGTGCCAGCAGCTTAGCCCCGGGACAGAATCAGCCCCAGCATTTT.

The CDR3, as DNA: TGCGCCAGCAGCTTAGCAGGGGGTCCGAGTGTTGATGGCTACACCTTC. This translates into CASSLAGGPSVDGYTF. V is TRBV5-1 and J is TRBJ1-2, with 7 bases identical to TRBD1. The length of the CDR3 is 16 residues. Trimming cost V 2 bases and J 6 bases; bases outside gene matches: 13. Germline loops: CDR1 SGHRS, CDR2 YFSETQ.

Here the CDR3 reads CASSPQGALEQFF. CDR3 in DNA: TGTGCCAGCTCACCGCAGGGGGCGTTGGAGCAGTTCTTC. V gene TRBV18 combines with J gene TRBJ2-1; 8 positions agree with TRBD1. This CDR3 spans 13 amino acids. From germline, CDR1 is KGHSH and CDR2 LQKENI. V lost 3 bases and J lost 10; bases outside the gene matches: 5.